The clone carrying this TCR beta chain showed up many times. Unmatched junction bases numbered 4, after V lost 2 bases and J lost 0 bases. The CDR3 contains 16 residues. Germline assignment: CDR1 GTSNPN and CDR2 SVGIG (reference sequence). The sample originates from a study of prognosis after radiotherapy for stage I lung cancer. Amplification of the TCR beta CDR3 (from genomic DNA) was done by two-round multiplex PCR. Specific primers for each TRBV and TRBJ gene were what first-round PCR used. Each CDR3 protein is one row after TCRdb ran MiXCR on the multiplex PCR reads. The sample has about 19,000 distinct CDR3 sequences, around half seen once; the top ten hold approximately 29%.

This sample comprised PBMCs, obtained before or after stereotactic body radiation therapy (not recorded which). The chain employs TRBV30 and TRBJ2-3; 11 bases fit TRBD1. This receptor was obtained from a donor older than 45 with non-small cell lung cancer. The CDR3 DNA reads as TGTGCCTGGAGTTCGGGACAGGGGGTTAGCACAGATACGCAGTATTTT. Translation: CAWSSGQGVSTDTQYF. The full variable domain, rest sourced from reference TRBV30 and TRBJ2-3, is SQTIHQWPATLVQPVGSPLSLECTVEGTSNPNLYWYRQAAGRGLQLLFYSVGIGQISSEVPQNLSASRPQDRQFILSSKKLLLSDSGFYLCAWSSGQGVSTDTQYFGPGTRLTVL.